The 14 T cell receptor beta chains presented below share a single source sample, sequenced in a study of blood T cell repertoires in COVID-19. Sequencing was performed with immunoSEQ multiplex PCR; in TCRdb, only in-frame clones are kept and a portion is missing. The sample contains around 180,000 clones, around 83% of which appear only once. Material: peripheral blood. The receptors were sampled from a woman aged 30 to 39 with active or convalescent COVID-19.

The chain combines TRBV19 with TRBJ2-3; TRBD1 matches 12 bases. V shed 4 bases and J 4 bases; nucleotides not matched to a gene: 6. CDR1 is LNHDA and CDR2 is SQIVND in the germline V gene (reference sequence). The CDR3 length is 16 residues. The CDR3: CASSTRDRGHPDTQYF. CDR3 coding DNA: TGTGCCAGTAGTACCCGGGACAGGGGGCATCCAGATACGCAGTATTTT. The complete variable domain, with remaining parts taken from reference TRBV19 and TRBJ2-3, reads DGGITQSPKYLFRKEGQNVTLSCEQNLNHDAMYWYRQDPGQGLRLIYYSQIVNDFQKGDIAEGYSVSREKKESFPLTVTSAQKNPTAFYLCASSTRDRGHPDTQYFGPGTRLTVL.

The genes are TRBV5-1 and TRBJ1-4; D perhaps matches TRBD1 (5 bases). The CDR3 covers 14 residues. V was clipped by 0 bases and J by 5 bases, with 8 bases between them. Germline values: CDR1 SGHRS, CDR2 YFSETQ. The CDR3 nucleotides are TGCGCCAGCAGCTTGGAGGGGCGAAATGAAAAACTGTTTTTT. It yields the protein CASSLEGRNEKLFF.

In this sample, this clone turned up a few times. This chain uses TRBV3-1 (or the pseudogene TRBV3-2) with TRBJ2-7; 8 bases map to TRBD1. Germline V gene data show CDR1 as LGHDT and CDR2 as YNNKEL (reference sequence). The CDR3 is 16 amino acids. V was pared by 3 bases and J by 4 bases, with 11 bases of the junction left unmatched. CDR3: CASSHRTGRWMYEQYF. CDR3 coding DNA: TGTGCCAGCAGCCACCGGACAGGGAGATGGATGTACGAGCAGTACTTC.

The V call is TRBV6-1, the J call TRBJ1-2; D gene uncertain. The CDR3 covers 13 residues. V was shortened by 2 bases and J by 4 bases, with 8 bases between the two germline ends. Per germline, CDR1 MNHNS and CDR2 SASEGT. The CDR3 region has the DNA TGTGCCAGCAGTGAATCAGGACTCTATGGCTACACCTTC. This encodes CASSESGLYGYTF.

CDR3 in amino acids: CATSTGILNTEAFF. DNA of the CDR3: TGTGCCACCAGCACGGGGATCCTGAACACTGAAGCTTTCTTT. This chain connects TRBV15 to TRBJ1-1, with no clear D. V lost 4 bases and J lost 0, with 9 bases in between. Germline CDR1 reads LNHNV; CDR2 reads YYDKDF (reference sequence). The CDR3 extends over 14 amino acids.

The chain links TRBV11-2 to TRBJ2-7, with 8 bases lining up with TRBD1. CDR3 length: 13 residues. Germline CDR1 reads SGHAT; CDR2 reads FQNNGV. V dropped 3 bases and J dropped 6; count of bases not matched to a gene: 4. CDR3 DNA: TGTGCCAGCAGCTTGAGGACAGGGACCGAGCAGTACTTC. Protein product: CASSLRTGTEQYF.

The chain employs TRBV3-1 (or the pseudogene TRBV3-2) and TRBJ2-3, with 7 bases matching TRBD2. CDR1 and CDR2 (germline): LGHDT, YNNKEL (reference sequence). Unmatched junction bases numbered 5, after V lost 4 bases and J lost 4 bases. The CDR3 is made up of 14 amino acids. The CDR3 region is CASSPPGGADTQYF. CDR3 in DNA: TGTGCCAGCAGCCCTCCTGGGGGGGCAGATACGCAGTATTTT.

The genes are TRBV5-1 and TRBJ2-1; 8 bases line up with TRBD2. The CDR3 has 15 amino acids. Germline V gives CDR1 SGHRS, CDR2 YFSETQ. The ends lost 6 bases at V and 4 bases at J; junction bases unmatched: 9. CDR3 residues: CASKGTSPGYNEQFF. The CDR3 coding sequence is TGCGCCAGCAAGGGGACTAGTCCAGGGTACAATGAGCAGTTCTTC.

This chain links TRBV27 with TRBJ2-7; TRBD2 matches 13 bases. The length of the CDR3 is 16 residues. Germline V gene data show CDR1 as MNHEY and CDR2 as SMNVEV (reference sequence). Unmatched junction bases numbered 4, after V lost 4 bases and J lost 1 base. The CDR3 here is CASSSILAGGSYEQYF. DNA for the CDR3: TGTGCCAGCAGTTCAATACTAGCGGGAGGGTCCTACGAGCAGTACTTC.

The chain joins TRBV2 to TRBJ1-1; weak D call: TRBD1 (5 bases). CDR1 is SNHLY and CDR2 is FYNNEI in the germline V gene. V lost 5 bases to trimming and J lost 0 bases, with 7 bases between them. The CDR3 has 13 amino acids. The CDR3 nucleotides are TGTGCCAGCAGTCGGGGGATGAACACTGAAGCTTTCTTT. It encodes CASSRGMNTEAFF. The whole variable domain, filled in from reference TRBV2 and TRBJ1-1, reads EPEVTQTPSHQVTQMGQEVILRCVPISNHLYFYWYRQILGQKVEFLVSFYNNEISEKSEIFDDQFSVERPDGSNFTLKIRSTKLEDSAMYFCASSRGMNTEAFFGQGTRLTVV.

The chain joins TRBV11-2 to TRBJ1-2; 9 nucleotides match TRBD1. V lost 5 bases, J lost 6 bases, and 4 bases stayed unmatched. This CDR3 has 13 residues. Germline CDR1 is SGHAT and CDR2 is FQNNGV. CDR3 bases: TGTGCCAGCAGCCCGGGACAGGGCCATGGCTACACCTTC. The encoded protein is CASSPGQGHGYTF.

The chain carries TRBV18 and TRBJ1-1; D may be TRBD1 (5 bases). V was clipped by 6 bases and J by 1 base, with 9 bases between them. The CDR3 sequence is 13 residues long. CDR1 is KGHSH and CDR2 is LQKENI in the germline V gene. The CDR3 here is CASSHDRNTEAFF. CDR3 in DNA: TGTGCCAGCTCCCACGACAGGAACACTGAAGCTTTCTTT.

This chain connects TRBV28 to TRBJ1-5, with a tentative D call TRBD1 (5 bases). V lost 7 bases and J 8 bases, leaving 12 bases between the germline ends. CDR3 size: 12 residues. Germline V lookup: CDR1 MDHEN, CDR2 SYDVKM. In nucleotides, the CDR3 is TGTGCCAGCACCTTGGGGGGAAAGCCCCAGCATTTT. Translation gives CASTLGGKPQHF.

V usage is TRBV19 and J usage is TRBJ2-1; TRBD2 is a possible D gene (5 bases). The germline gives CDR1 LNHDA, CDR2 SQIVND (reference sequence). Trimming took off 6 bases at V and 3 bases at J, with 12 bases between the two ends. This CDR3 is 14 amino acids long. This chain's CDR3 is CASSLEGSYNEQFF. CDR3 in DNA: TGTGCCAGTAGCCTGGAAGGGAGCTACAATGAGCAGTTCTTC.